One T cell receptor (beta chain) is described in this entry. The authors reverse transcribed roughly 0.5 to 1 ug RNA with random hexamers. TCRdb called the immunoSEQ multiplex PCR reads again in MiXCR, with one record for every CDR3 protein. The sample consists of about 400,000 distinct CDR3 sequences, approximately 89% of them appearing once. The source of the sample is a study of CD8 T cells in Susac syndrome. The germline V gene has CDR1 MGHRA and CDR2 YSYEKL. V lost 1 base to trimming and J lost 7 bases, with 10 bases between them. The CDR3 covers 13 residues. Sequencing was performed on CD8+ T cells from PBMCs. The chain links TRBV4-1 to TRBJ1-1; D gene uncertain. This receptor was identified in a human donor with multiple sclerosis. CDR3 nucleotide sequence: TGCGCCAGCAGCCAAGGTTCGTTAGGTGAAGCTTTCTTT. This translates into CASSQGSLGEAFF.